The clone carrying this T cell receptor (beta chain) was seen a few times. No antigen is known for it. These data come from a study of T cells in Graves' hyperthyroidism and ophthalmopathy. Study conclusions and caveats: By a 13 V-J model, ophthalmopathy was set apart from stable hyperthyroidism.

TCR beta CDR3 region amplification was performed from RNA transcripts. The HTBI set primed first-round TCR CDR3 RT-PCR. TCRdb redid the calling of the multiplex PCR reads with MiXCR, one entry per CDR3 protein. The table has some 740,000 distinct CDR3 sequences, around 15% seen once; the top ten hold roughly 10%. V shed 4 bases and J 10 bases; nucleotides not matched to a gene: 7. The CDR3 runs to 14 residues. In germline, CDR1 is SGHTA, CDR2 FQGNSA. Hyperthyroidism patients were newly diagnosed, had disease duration under 2 months, and were aged 18 to 65 years. Researchers barred patients who had uncontrolled infection, other autoimmune disease, pregnancy or lactation.

The gene calls are TRBV7-2 and TRBJ1-4; TRBD1 agrees at 9 bases. The sequencing sample was made of blood. This receptor was identified in a woman aged 18-29 years with Graves' hyperthyroidism. CDR3 DNA: TGTGCCAGCAGCTCGCGGACAGGGGCACGAAAACTGTTTTTT. It translates to CASSSRTGARKLFF.